These 24 T cell receptor beta chains were all obtained from the same sample, sequenced in a study of T cell responses to AZD1222 COVID-19 vaccine. Clones were read by immunoSEQ multiplex PCR, and TCRdb kept only the in-frame ones, dropping some. The table has over 85,000 clones, nearly 90% seen once. The input for sequencing was peripheral blood, taken on day 0 of AZD1222 vaccination. These receptors came from an adult in good health.

The chain employs TRBV9 and TRBJ2-7; 9 bases fit TRBD1. Germline V gene sequence: CDR1 SGDLS, CDR2 YYNGEE. V shed 5 bases, J shed 1 base, and the junction held 16 bases outside the gene matches. The CDR3 runs to 18 residues. The CDR3 DNA sequence: TGTGCCAGCAGTGCGGGACAGGGCCTTAGCGCGGGGTCCTACGAGCAGTACTTC. It specifies CASSAGQGLSAGSYEQYF.

The CDR3 region is CASSVGTGINTIYF. CDR3 nucleotides: TGTGCCAGCAGCGTAGGGACAGGGATAAACACCATATATTTT. The chain combines TRBV9 with TRBJ1-3, with TRBD1 matching over 8 bases. Germline CDR1 and CDR2: SGDLS and YYNGEE. The V and J ends lost 0 bases and 6 bases, in that order; junction bases with no gene match: 2. The CDR3 consists of 14 residues. Using reference TRBV9 and TRBJ1-3 for the parts outside the CDR3, the full variable domain is DSGVTQTPKHLITATGQRVTLRCSPRSGDLSVYWYQQSLDQGLQFLIQYYNGEERAKGNILERFSAQQFPDLHSELNLSSLELGDSALYFCASSVGTGINTIYFGEGSWLTVV.

This rearrangement joins TRBV28 to TRBJ1-1, with 8 bases identical to TRBD1. Germline V gene sequence: CDR1 MDHEN, CDR2 SYDVKM. The CDR3 is made up of 17 amino acids. V shed 1 base, J shed 6 bases, and the junction held 13 bases outside the gene matches. The CDR3 sequence: CASSLSISFNRGAEAFF. DNA for the CDR3: TGTGCCAGCAGTTTATCTATTTCCTTTAACAGGGGGGCTGAAGCTTTCTTT.

The chain recombines TRBV7-9 with TRBJ1-3; no definite D call. The ends were cut back, 4 bases at V and 0 bases at J, with 10 bases in the middle. Germline CDR1 and CDR2: SEHNR and FQNEAQ (reference sequence). The CDR3 loop spans 15 amino acids. The CDR3 DNA sequence: TGTGCCAGCAGCTCACAGCCGACCTCTGGAAACACCATATATTTT. Encoded protein: CASSSQPTSGNTIYF.

The chain has TRBV6-2 or TRBV6-3 and TRBJ1-2; 7 positions agree with TRBD1. The CDR3 covers 16 residues. Germline V gives CDR1 MNHEY, CDR2 SVGEGT. The trim removed 4 bases at V and 8 bases at J, leaving 16 bases unmatched. The CDR3 region has the DNA TGTGCCAGCAGTTTTCCACCCCGGAGACAGGGTGGCGGCTACACCTTC. It translates to CASSFPPRRQGGGYTF.

J is TRBJ1-3 and V is TRBV28, with D perhaps TRBD1 (5 bases). The germline gives CDR1 MDHEN, CDR2 SYDVKM. V lost 4 bases and J 3 bases, leaving 16 bases between the germline ends. The CDR3 consists of 16 residues. The CDR3 nucleotides read TGTGCCAGCAGTTCCCCGGGGGATAAGGATGGAAACACCATATATTTT. Residues: CASSSPGDKDGNTIYF.

V is TRBV9 and J is TRBJ2-2; D unresolved. Germline CDR1 is SGDLS and CDR2 is YYNGEE. This CDR3 has 17 amino acids. V was trimmed by 2 bases and J by 1 base, leaving 15 bases between them. The CDR3 coding sequence is TGTGCCAGCAGCGTTTCGAGACCCAGAATGAACACCGGGGAGCTGTTTTTT. Translated, it gives CASSVSRPRMNTGELFF.

This chain connects TRBV28 to TRBJ1-5, with a possible D match to TRBD1 (5 bases). Trimming removed 8 bases from V and 4 bases from J, with 18 bases in between. The CDR3 runs 15 residues. Germline V gene sequence: CDR1 MDHEN, CDR2 SYDVKM. The CDR3 DNA follows: TGTGCCAGCCTCCTAGCTTTGGGGCCAAATCAGCCCCAGCATTTT. Its protein product is CASLLALGPNQPQHF.

This rearrangement joins TRBV9 to TRBJ1-2; TRBD1 agrees at 8 bases. The germline V gene has CDR1 SGDLS and CDR2 YYNGEE. The CDR3 extends over 14 amino acids. V shed 2 bases, J shed 7 bases, and the junction held 7 bases outside the gene matches. The CDR3 DNA sequence: TGTGCCAGCAGCGTTGACGACAGGGGCTTTGGCTACACCTTC. Protein product: CASSVDDRGFGYTF.

The V and J genes are TRBV7-3 and TRBJ2-1; maybe TRBD1 (5 bases). Germline CDR1 SGHTA, CDR2 FQGTGA. The V end was cut by 3 bases, the J end by 4 bases, with 10 bases between. The CDR3 length is 14 residues. The CDR3 sequence is CASSFQGAYNEQFF. CDR3 DNA sequence: TGTGCCAGCAGCTTTCAAGGGGCATACAATGAGCAGTTCTTC.

The chain combines TRBV5-5 with TRBJ1-1, with no clear D. Germline V gene sequence: CDR1 SGHKS, CDR2 YYEKEE (reference sequence). The CDR3 extends over 15 amino acids. Trimming cost V 6 bases and J 1 base, with 16 bases left between them. The CDR3, as DNA: TGTGCCAGCAACGACGGAGGGCGAGGGAACACTGAAGCTTTCTTT. Protein sequence: CASNDGGRGNTEAFF.

The chain has TRBV19 and TRBJ1-4; the D is unclear. Germline CDR1 and CDR2: LNHDA and SQIVND (reference sequence). Trimming took 3 bases from V and 1 from J, leaving 3 bases between them. The CDR3 sequence is 13 residues long. This chain's CDR3 is CASSIRTNEKLFF. As DNA, the CDR3 is TGTGCCAGTAGTATCCGAACTAATGAAAAACTGTTTTTT.

This clone was found a few times. The chain uses TRBV14 and TRBJ2-7; D might be TRBD1 or TRBD2, each matching 6 bases. CDR1 is SGHDN, CDR2 FVKESK, per germline. Trimming removed 2 bases at V and 5 bases at J, with 19 bases between. This CDR3 comprises 16 residues. CDR3 in DNA: TGTGCCAGCAGCCAAACCCTGGGGGGCGGAGTCGACGAGCAGTACTTC. Protein: CASSQTLGGGVDEQYF.

This clone is a singleton in its sample. This sequence joins TRBV5-1 and TRBJ1-4; D perhaps matches TRBD1 (5 bases). Trimming shortened V by 3 bases and J by 2 bases, and 17 bases separated the two germline ends. CDR3 length: 17 residues. The V gene's germline CDR1 is SGHRS and CDR2 YFSETQ. Here the CDR3 DNA reads TGCGCCAGCAGCTCAACAGGAGGAAGGACTACTAATGAAAAACTGTTTTTT. This sequence encodes CASSSTGGRTTNEKLFF.

This chain links TRBV21-1 with TRBJ1-5; the table names TRBD1, a call not compared with the DNA. TRBV21-1 has pseudogene status. This CDR3 is built from 17 residues. The CDR3 is CASEPGTVSYSNQPQHF. Written as DNA, the CDR3 is TGTGCCAGTGAACCCGGGACAGTAAGTTATAGCAATCAGCCCCAGCATTTT.

The genes are TRBV28 and TRBJ2-3; the match to TRBD2 covers 9 bases. With V trimmed by 5 bases and J by 4 bases, 10 bases remained unmatched. Per the germline V gene, CDR1 is MDHEN and CDR2 is SYDVKM. The CDR3 is made up of 16 amino acids. CDR3 loop: CASSPRRTSAPDTQYF. The CDR3 DNA is TGTGCCAGCAGTCCCCGCCGGACTAGCGCCCCAGATACGCAGTATTTT. The full variable domain, with the rest looked up from reference TRBV28 and TRBJ2-3, is DVKVTQSSRYLVKRTGEKVFLECVQDMDHENMFWYRQDPGLGLRLIYFSYDVKMKEKGDIPEGYSVSREKKERFSLILESASTNQTSMYLCASSPRRTSAPDTQYFGPGTRLTVL.

This clone was counted a single time. CDR3 DNA sequence: TGCGCCAGCATGAAAGGGGGAGGGGACAATCAGCCCCAGCATTTT. Its protein product is CASMKGGGDNQPQHF. J is TRBJ1-5 and V is TRBV23-1; possibly TRBD1 for D (6 bases). TRBV23-1 is flagged as an ORF with uncertain function. The V end lost 7 bases, the J end lost 3 bases, and 16 bases lay between the germline ends. This CDR3 comprises 15 residues.

V gene TRBV19 combines with J gene TRBJ2-7; 9 bases agree with TRBD1. CDR3 length: 14 amino acids. The V gene's germline CDR1 is LNHDA and CDR2 SQIVND (reference sequence). J lost 6 bases, V lost 4 bases, and 7 bases had no gene match. The CDR3 bases are TGTGCCAGTAGTACCTCGACAGGGGGAGTCGAGCAGTACTTC. Translation gives CASSTSTGGVEQYF.

This rearrangement joins TRBV14 to TRBJ2-7, with D perhaps matching TRBD2 (7 bases). CDR3 length equals 13 residues. Deletions cut 4 bases from V and 6 bases from J, with 13 bases between. Germline V gene sequence: CDR1 SGHDN, CDR2 FVKESK. The CDR3: CASSPGGRAEQYF. CDR3 in DNA: TGTGCCAGCAGCCCGGGGGGCAGAGCCGAGCAGTACTTC.

Only a few counts were recorded for this clone. This sequence joins TRBV7-6 and TRBJ2-1; D gene ambiguous. The CDR3 consists of 17 residues. The V end was cut by 4 bases, the J end by 4 bases, with 20 bases between. The germline CDR1 and CDR2 sequences are SGHVS and FNYEAQ. CDR3 in amino acids: CASSSHPKGSAYNEQFF. For the CDR3, the DNA is TGTGCCAGCAGCTCCCACCCCAAAGGGTCGGCGTACAATGAGCAGTTCTTC.

This chain links TRBV19 with TRBJ1-5, with D possibly matching TRBD1 (6 bases). CDR3 length: 15 residues. Germline lookup yields CDR1 LNHDA and CDR2 SQIVND (reference sequence). The V end lost 5 bases, the J end lost 9 bases, and 20 bases lay between the germline ends. CDR3 in amino acids: CASSGTGGPIGPQHF. The CDR3 coding sequence is TGTGCCAGTAGTGGGACGGGGGGCCCCATAGGGCCCCAGCATTTT.

This clone was detected only a few times. The V and J genes are TRBV2 and TRBJ1-5, with D unclear. Deletions cut 8 bases from V and 3 bases from J, with 8 bases between. The length of the CDR3 is 12 residues. Germline V gene lookup returns CDR1 SNHLY and CDR2 FYNNEI. CDR3 sequence (DNA): TGTGCCAGCCAGCCAGACAATCAGCCCCAGCATTTT. This gives the protein CASQPDNQPQHF.

This sequence joins TRBV29-1 and TRBJ1-6, with D tentatively TRBD1 (5 bases). This CDR3 comprises 13 residues. Deletions cut 6 bases from V and 10 bases from J, with 16 bases between. Germline CDR1 SQVTM, CDR2 ANQGSEA. CDR3 nucleotide sequence: TGCAGCGTAGCCGGGCCTAGGGGCTCACCCCTCCACTTT. Amino acids: CSVAGPRGSPLHF.

This sequence joins TRBV9 and TRBJ2-1; 8 nucleotides agree with TRBD2. The CDR3 has 15 amino acids. With 0 bases clipped from V and 5 bases from J, the junction kept 4 bases outside the gene matches. Per germline, CDR1 SGDLS and CDR2 YYNGEE. DNA of the CDR3: TGTGCCAGCAGCGTAGTGGCGGGAGGAGACAATGAGCAGTTCTTC. It translates to CASSVVAGGDNEQFF.